The following is a T cell receptor beta chain sequence with its context. Its antigen is unidentified. Unique molecular identifiers tagged the TCR beta cDNA libraries. TCRdb processed the PCR reads anew with MiXCR; each CDR3 protein has one entry. Of 450,000 to 650,000 distinct CDR3 sequences detected, around 47% appear once; the ten largest clones hold more than 1.5%. The data stem from a study of post-analysis software for immune sequencing data. With V trimmed by 7 bases and J by 5 bases, 7 bases remained unmatched. Germline-derived CDR1 and CDR2 are SQVTM and ANQGSEA. This CDR3 has 14 residues. The study, taken as a whole, reports: Samples sharing a preparation batch grouped tightly together when assessed by F measure. Elevated frequency relative to controls characterized several TRBV segments in patients, TRBV5-6, TRBV5-1 and TRBV20-1 among them.

Sequencing was done on a sample of blood. This sequence was found in a girl under 18 with multiple sclerosis. The chain links TRBV29-1 to TRBJ2-1; 11 bases are shared with TRBD2. The CDR3 DNA reads TGCAGCGGCCCCGTAGCGGGAGGGAACAATGAGCAGTTCTTC. Amino acids: CSGPVAGGNNEQFF.